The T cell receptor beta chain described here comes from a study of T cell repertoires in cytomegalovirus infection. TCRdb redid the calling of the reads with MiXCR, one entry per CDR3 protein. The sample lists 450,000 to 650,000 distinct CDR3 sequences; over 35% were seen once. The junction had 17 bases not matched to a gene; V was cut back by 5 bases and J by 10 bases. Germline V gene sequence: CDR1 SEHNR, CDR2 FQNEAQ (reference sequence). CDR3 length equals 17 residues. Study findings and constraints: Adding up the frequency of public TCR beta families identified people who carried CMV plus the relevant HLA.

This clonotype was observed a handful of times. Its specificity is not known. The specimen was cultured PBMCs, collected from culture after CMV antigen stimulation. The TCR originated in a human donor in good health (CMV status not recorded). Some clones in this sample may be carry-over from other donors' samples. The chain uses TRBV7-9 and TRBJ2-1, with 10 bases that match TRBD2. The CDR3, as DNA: TGTGCCAGCAGCCCGGTGGGACAGTTAGCGGGAGGTGGAGAGCAGTTCTTC. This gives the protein CASSPVGQLAGGGEQFF.